This T cell receptor (beta chain) was identified in a study of shared clonotypes between healthy human individuals. V lost 4 bases and J lost 4, with 20 bases in between. The germline V gene encodes CDR1 MGHRA and CDR2 YSYEKL. The CDR3 sequence is 16 residues long. This clone was seen a single time. Assay used: immunoSEQ multiplex PCR; TCRdb lists only in-frame clones, some missing. Of 2 million to 2.5 million clones in the sample, 90% to 96% are singletons; the top ten hold about 0.13%. CD45RA+ naive and CD45RA-negative memory subsets were separated from CD4+ cells. The rearrangement uses TRBV4-1 and TRBJ2-7; D perhaps matches TRBD2 (6 bases). The TCR originated in a young man in good health. Material for sequencing was naive CD4+ T cells sorted from blood. Subset in this sample: CD45RA+ positively selected. The CDR3: CASSRGRGTEDYEQYF. The DNA for the CDR3 is TGCGCCAGCAGCCGAGGGAGAGGGACTGAAGATTACGAGCAGTACTTC.